This T cell receptor (beta chain) was captured by sequencing in a study of blood T cell repertoires in COVID-19. Study details: Nucleic acid was either cDNA or gDNA, and it came from T cells, B-cell-depleted T cells, or PBMCs.

Only in-frame clones appear in the TCRdb table, and some are missing; sequencing was by immunoSEQ multiplex PCR. The top ten clones hold about 0.56% of a sample with some 75,000 clones, roughly 90% of them seen once. CDR3 length equals 14 residues. The germline gives CDR1 SQVTM, CDR2 ANQGSEA. V was clipped by 2 bases and J by 2 bases; unmatched bases: 2. This chain joins TRBV29-1 and TRBJ2-5, with 10 nucleotides matching TRBD2. The origin of this receptor is a man in his fifties or sixties with acute or convalescent COVID-19. Sequencing was carried out using peripheral blood. The CDR3 here is CSVELAGDQETQYF. CDR3 in DNA: TGCAGCGTTGAACTAGCGGGGGATCAAGAGACCCAGTACTTC.